These 14 T cell receptor beta chains were all obtained from the same sample, sequenced in a study of blood T cells in healthy people across ages. A second PCR of roughly 7 to 11 cycles used a sample-barcoded 5' primer and a J-beta primer mix. TCRdb re-derived calls from the 5' RACE reads in MiXCR, one entry per CDR3 protein. There are some 800,000 distinct CDR3 sequences in the sample; roughly 25% occur only once, and approximately 3.7% lies in the top ten. The same data also went into a second study, on T cells of mothers and their children.

Sequencing was carried out using blood. Source of these receptors: a boy younger than 18 in good health.

J is TRBJ2-5 and V is TRBV28, with D possibly being TRBD1 (5 bases). Germline V gene lookup returns CDR1 MDHEN and CDR2 SYDVKM. Trimming removed 8 bases from V and 2 bases from J, with 9 bases in between. The CDR3 extends over 12 amino acids. The CDR3 sequence: CASDRGQETQYF. In DNA, the CDR3 is TGTGCCAGCGATAGGGGTCAAGAGACCCAGTACTTC.

This clonotype was counted a few times. The V gene is TRBV29-1, the J gene TRBJ1-2; 9 bases agree with TRBD1. V was pared by 7 bases and J by 6 bases, with 9 bases of the junction left unmatched. The CDR3 is 13 amino acids. The germline V gene encodes CDR1 SQVTM and CDR2 ANQGSEA. The CDR3 is CSDLTRTGDGYTF. DNA of the CDR3: TGCAGCGACCTAACCCGGACAGGGGATGGCTACACCTTC. The full variable domain, completed using reference TRBV29-1 and TRBJ1-2, is SAVISQKPSRDICQRGTSLTIQCQVDSQVTMMFWYRQQPGQSLTLIATANQGSEATYESGFVIDKFPISRPNLTFSTLTVSNMSPEDSSIYLCSDLTRTGDGYTFGSGTRLTVV.

The sample holds many counts of this clonotype. The V gene is TRBV9, the J gene TRBJ2-7; 9 bases agree with TRBD1. Germline V gene lookup returns CDR1 SGDLS and CDR2 YYNGEE. This CDR3 region has 13 residues. The ends lost 3 bases at V and 3 bases at J; junction bases unmatched: 1. CDR3 coding DNA: TGTGCCAGCAGCGCGGACAGGGGCTACGAGCAGTACTTC. Protein sequence: CASSADRGYEQYF. Supplemented by reference TRBV9 and TRBJ2-7, the full variable domain reads DSGVTQTPKHLITATGQRVTLRCSPRSGDLSVYWYQQSLDQGLQFLIQYYNGEERAKGNILERFSAQQFPDLHSELNLSSLELGDSALYFCASSADRGYEQYFGPGTRLTVT.

This clonotype was found a few times. The chain recombines TRBV4-3 with TRBJ2-7; 9 positions agree with TRBD1. The CDR3 length is 17 residues. CDR1 and CDR2 from the germline V gene are LGHNA and YSLEER. After removal of 3 bases from V and 4 bases from J, the junction contained 13 bases not matched to a gene. The chain's CDR3 is CASSQGTGTGLTYEQYF. DNA for the CDR3: TGCGCCAGCAGCCAGGGTACCGGGACAGGGTTGACGTACGAGCAGTACTTC.

The chain combines TRBV6-5 with TRBJ1-6; 7 bases are a match to TRBD1. J was trimmed by 9 bases and V by 0 bases; bases with no gene match: 11. The CDR3 consists of 17 residues. Germline lookup yields CDR1 MNHEY and CDR2 SVGAGI. CDR3 DNA: TGTGCCAGCAGTTACTCGTTTGGGGGACAGAGTGGTTCACCCCTCCACTTT. Residues: CASSYSFGGQSGSPLHF.

This clonotype has only a few counts. CDR3 sequence: CASSLFPGLSYGYTF. Here the CDR3 DNA reads TGTGCCAGCAGTTTATTCCCGGGACTGAGCTATGGCTACACCTTC. The chain uses TRBV12-3 or TRBV12-4 and TRBJ1-2; D may be TRBD1 (5 bases). V lost 2 bases and J lost 4, with 14 bases in between. The CDR3 covers 15 residues.

This clonotype was picked up a small number of times. The chain has TRBV4-3 and TRBJ2-5; D might be TRBD2 (7 bases). The DNA end is a closer match to TRBJ2-7, so the J assignment may be wrong. Germline CDR1 reads LGHNA; CDR2 reads YSLEER. This CDR3 spans 16 amino acids. CDR3 in amino acids: CASSQGRGAWAYEQYF. CDR3 DNA: TGCGCCAGCAGCCAGGGGAGGGGGGCCTGGGCCTACGAGCAGTACTTC.

This clonotype was counted many times. The chain couples TRBV7-9 to TRBJ2-7; a weak D match, TRBD1 (6 bases). Germline V lookup: CDR1 SEHNR, CDR2 FQNEAQ (reference sequence). The CDR3 extends over 13 amino acids. V shed 6 bases and J shed 1 base, with 10 bases lying between them. The CDR3 region has the DNA TGTGCCAGCAGACCGACAGGTTCCTACGAGCAGTACTTC. It encodes CASRPTGSYEQYF.

This clonotype was recorded a few times. J is TRBJ2-1 and V is TRBV27; D might be TRBD1 (7 bases). This CDR3 has 16 residues. V was clipped by 4 bases and J by 4 bases, with 17 bases between them. Germline CDR1 and CDR2: MNHEY and SMNVEV (reference sequence). The DNA of the CDR3 is TGTGCCAGCAGTTCCCAGGGGGGACTTAGTTACAATGAGCAGTTCTTC. It translates to CASSSQGGLSYNEQFF.

The genes are TRBV20-1 and TRBJ1-5, with D perhaps matching TRBD1 (5 bases). CDR3 length: 13 amino acids. CDR1 is DFQATT and CDR2 is SNEGSKA in the germline V gene (reference sequence). V was shortened by 1 base and J by 7 bases, with 11 bases between the two germline ends. The CDR3 nucleotides read TGCAGTGCTAGAGGTCCGCAGGGACAGCCCCAGCATTTT. Residues: CSARGPQGQPQHF.

The rearrangement joins TRBV18 to TRBJ2-5; D unclear. The germline V and J ends were trimmed by 6 bases and 6 bases, with 14 bases remaining between them. Per the germline V gene, CDR1 is KGHSH and CDR2 is LQKENI. The CDR3 is 13 amino acids. For the CDR3, the DNA is TGTGCCAGCTCGCCTACCGTCGGAAAGACCCAGTACTTC. Amino acid sequence: CASSPTVGKTQYF. The entire variable domain, with the rest obtained from reference TRBV18 and TRBJ2-5, is as follows: NAGVMQNPRHLVRRRGQEARLRCSPMKGHSHVYWYRQLPEEGLKFMVYLQKENIIDESGMPKERFSAEFPKEGPSILRIQQVVRGDSAAYFCASSPTVGKTQYFGPGTRLLVL.

This chain links TRBV12-5 with TRBJ2-5; a weak D match, TRBD1 (6 bases). There are 10 residues in the CDR3. Germline V gene data show CDR1 as LGHNT and CDR2 as FRNRAP. The chain's CDR3 is CAEGGETQYF. The CDR3, as DNA: TGTGCCGAAGGGGGAGAGACCCAGTACTTC.

The CDR3 bases are TGCAGCGTTGTTGAATCTAGCGGGAGGGCCACCTACGAGCAGTACTTC. Amino acids: CSVVESSGRATYEQYF. The chain has TRBV29-1 and TRBJ2-5; 12 bases line up with TRBD2. TRBJ2-7 explains the end of the DNA better; the J call may be wrong. CDR3 length equals 16 residues. From germline, CDR1 is SQVTM and CDR2 ANQGSEA.

The chain carries TRBV29-1 and TRBJ1-1; D gene unclear. V was trimmed by 4 bases and J by 5 bases, leaving 5 bases between them. The CDR3 is 10 amino acids. CDR1 is SQVTM and CDR2 is ANQGSEA in the germline V gene. The CDR3 loop is CSVVRTEAFF. The CDR3 coding sequence is TGCAGCGTTGTGAGGACTGAAGCTTTCTTT.